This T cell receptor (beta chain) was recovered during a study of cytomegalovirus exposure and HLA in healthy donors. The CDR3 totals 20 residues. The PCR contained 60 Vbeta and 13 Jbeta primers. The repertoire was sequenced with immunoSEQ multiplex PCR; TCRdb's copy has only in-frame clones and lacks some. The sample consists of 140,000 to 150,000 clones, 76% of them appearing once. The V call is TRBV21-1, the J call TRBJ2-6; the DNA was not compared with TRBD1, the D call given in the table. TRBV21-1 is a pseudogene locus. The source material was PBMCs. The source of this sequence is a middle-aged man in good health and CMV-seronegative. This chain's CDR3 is CASSKGARGNQHSGANVLTF. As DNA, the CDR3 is TGTGCCAGCAGCAAAGGGGCTAGGGGGAACCAACACTCTGGGGCCAACGTCCTGACTTTC.